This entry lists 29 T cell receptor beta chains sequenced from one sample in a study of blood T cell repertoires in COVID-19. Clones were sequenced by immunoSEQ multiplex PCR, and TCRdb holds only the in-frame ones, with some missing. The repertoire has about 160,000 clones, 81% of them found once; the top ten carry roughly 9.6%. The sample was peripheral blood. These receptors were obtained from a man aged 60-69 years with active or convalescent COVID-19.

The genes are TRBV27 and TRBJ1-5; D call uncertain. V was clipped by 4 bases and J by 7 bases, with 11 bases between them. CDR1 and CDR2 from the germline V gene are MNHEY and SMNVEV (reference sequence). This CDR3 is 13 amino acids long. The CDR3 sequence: CASSSSGLQPQHF. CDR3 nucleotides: TGTGCCAGCAGTTCCTCCGGTCTCCAGCCCCAGCATTTT.

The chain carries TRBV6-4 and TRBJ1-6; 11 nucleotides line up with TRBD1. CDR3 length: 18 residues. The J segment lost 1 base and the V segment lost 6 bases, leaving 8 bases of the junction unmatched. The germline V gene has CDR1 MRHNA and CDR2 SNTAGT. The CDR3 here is CASRGPGQGVSYNSPLHF. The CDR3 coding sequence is TGTGCCAGCAGAGGACCGGGACAGGGGGTGTCCTATAATTCACCCCTCCACTTT.

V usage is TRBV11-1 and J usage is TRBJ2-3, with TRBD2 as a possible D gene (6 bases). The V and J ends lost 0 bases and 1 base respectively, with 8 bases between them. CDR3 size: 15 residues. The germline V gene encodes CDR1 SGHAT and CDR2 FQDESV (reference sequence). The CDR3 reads CASSLARGGTDTQYF. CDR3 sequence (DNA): TGTGCCAGCAGCTTAGCGCGCGGGGGCACAGATACGCAGTATTTT.

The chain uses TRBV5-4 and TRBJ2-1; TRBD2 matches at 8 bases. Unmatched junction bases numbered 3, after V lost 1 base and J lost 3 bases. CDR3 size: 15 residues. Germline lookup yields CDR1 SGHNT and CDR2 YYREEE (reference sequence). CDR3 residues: CASSLTSGDYNEQFF. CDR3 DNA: TGTGCCAGCAGCTTGACTAGCGGCGACTACAATGAGCAGTTCTTC.

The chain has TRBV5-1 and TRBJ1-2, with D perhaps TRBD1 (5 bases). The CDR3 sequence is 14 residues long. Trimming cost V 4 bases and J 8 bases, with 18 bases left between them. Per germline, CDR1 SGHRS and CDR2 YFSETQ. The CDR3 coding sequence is TGCGCCAGCAGCCCGGAATCGGGGGAGGGCGGCTACACCTTC. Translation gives CASSPESGEGGYTF.

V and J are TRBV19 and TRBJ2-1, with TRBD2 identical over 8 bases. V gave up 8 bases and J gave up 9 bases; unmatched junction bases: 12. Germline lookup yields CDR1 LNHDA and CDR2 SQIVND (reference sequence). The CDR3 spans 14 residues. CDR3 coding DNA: TGTGCCAGTTGCGGGGGGACGGGGGCGTGTGAGCAGTTCTTC. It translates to CASCGGTGACEQFF.

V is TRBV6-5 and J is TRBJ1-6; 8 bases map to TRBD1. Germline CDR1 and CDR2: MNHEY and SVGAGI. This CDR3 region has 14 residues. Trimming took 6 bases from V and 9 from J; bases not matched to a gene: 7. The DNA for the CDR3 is TGTGCCAGCAGAAGGACAGGGAGTAGTTCACCCCTCCACTTT. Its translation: CASRRTGSSSPLHF.

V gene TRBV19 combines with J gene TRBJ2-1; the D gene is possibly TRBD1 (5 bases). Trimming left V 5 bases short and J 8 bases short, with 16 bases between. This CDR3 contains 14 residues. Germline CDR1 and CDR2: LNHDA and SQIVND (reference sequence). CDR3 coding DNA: TGTGCCAGTAGTGCCAGGGAAAGCCGCGATGAGCAGTTCTTC. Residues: CASSARESRDEQFF. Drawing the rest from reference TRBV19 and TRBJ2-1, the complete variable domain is DGGITQSPKYLFRKEGQNVTLSCEQNLNHDAMYWYRQDPGQGLRLIYYSQIVNDFQKGDIAEGYSVSREKKESFPLTVTSAQKNPTAFYLCASSARESRDEQFFGPGTRLTVL.

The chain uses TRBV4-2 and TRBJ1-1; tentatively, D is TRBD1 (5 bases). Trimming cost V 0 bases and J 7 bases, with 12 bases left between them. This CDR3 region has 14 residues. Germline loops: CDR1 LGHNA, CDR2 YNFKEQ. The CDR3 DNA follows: TGTGCCAGCAGCCAAGAGGGACTAAAAGATGAAGCTTTCTTT. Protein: CASSQEGLKDEAFF.

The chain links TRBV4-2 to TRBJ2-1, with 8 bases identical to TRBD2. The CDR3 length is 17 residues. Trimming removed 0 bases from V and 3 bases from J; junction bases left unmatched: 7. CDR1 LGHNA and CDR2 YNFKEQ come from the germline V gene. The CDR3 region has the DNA TGTGCCAGCAGCCAAGATCTCCTGGCGGGAGGCTACAATGAGCAGTTCTTC. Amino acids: CASSQDLLAGGYNEQFF.

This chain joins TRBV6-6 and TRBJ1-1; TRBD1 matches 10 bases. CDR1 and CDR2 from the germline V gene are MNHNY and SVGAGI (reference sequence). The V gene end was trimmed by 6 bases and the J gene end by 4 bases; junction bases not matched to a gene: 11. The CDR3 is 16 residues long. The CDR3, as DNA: TGTGCCAGCAGGAAAACGACAGGGGGCGAGGGCACTGAAGCTTTCTTT. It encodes CASRKTTGGEGTEAFF.

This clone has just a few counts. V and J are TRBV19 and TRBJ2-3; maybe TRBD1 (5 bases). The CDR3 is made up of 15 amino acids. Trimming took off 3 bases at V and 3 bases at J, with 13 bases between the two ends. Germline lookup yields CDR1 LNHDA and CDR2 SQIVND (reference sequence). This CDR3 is CASSIGGRVTDTQYF. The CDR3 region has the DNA TGTGCCAGTAGTATCGGTGGCAGGGTAACAGATACGCAGTATTTT.

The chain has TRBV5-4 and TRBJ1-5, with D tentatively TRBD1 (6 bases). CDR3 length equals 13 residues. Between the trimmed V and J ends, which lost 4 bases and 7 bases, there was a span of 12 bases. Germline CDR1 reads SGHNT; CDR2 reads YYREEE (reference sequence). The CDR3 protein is CASSLDSGQPQHF. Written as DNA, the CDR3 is TGTGCCAGCAGCCTGGACAGCGGCCAGCCCCAGCATTTT.

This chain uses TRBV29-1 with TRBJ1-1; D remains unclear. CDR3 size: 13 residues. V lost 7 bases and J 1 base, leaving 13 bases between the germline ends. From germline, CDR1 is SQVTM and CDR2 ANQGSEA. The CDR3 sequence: CSASGSGNTEAFF. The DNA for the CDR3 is TGCAGCGCATCGGGATCAGGGAACACTGAAGCTTTCTTT.

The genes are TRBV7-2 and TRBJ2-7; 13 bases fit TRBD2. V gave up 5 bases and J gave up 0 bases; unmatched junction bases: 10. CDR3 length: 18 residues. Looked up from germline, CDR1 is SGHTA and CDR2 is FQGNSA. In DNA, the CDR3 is TGTGCCAGCAGCCTTATAGGGACTAGCGGGACCTACTCCTACGAGCAGTACTTC. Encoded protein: CASSLIGTSGTYSYEQYF. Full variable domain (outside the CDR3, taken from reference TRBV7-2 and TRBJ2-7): GAGVSQSPSNKVTEKGKDVELRCDPISGHTALYWYRQSLGQGLEFLIYFQGNSAPDKSGLPSDRFSAERTGGSVSTLTIQRTQQEDSAVYLCASSLIGTSGTYSYEQYFGPGTRLTVT.

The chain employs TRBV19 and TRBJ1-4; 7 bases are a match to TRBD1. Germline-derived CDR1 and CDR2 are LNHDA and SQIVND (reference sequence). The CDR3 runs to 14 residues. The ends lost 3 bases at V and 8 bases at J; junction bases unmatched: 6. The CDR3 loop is CASSIYRDSEKLFF. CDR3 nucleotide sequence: TGTGCCAGTAGTATTTACCGGGACAGCGAAAAACTGTTTTTT.

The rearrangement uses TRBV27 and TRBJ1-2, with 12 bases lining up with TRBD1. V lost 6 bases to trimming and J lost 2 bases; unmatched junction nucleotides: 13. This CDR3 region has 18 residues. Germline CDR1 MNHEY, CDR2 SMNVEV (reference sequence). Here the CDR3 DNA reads TGTGCCAGCAGCTCTTTCCGAACCGGGACAGGGGGCAACTATGGCTACACCTTC. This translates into CASSSFRTGTGGNYGYTF.

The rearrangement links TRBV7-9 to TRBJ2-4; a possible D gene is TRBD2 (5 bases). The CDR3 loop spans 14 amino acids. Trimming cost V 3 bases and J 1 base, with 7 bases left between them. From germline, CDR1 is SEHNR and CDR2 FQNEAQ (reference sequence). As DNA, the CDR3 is TGTGCCAGCAGCTTGACGGGGGCCAAAAACATTCAGTACTTC. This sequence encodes CASSLTGAKNIQYF.

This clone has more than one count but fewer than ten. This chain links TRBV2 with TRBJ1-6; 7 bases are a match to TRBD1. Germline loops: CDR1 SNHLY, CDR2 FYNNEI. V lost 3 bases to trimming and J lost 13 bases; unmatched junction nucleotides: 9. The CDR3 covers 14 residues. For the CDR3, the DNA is TGTGCCAGCAGTGATGGGACAGTGGGTTCCCCCCTCCACTTT. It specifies CASSDGTVGSPLHF.

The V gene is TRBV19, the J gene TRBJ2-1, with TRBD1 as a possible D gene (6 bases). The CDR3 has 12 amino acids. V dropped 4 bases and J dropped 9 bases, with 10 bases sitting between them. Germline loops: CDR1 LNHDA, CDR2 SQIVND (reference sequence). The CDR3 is CASSTPTGEQFF. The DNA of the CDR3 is TGTGCCAGTAGTACCCCGACAGGTGAGCAGTTCTTC.

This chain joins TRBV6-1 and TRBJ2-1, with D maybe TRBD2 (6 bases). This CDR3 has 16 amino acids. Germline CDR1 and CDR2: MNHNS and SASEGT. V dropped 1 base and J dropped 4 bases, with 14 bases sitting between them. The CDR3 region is CASSEEISGVYNEQFF. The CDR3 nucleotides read TGTGCCAGCAGTGAAGAGATTAGCGGAGTATACAATGAGCAGTTCTTC.

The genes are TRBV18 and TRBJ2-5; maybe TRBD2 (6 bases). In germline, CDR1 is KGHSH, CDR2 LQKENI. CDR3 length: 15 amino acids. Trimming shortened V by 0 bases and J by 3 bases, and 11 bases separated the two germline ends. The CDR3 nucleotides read TGTGCCAGCTCACCACCCTCACTAGCCGAAGAGACCCAGTACTTC. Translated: CASSPPSLAEETQYF.

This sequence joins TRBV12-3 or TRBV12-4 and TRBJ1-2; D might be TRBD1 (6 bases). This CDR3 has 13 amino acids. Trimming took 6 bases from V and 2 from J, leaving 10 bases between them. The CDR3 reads CASSQGQNYGYTF. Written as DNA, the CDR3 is TGTGCCAGCAGCCAAGGACAGAACTATGGCTACACCTTC.

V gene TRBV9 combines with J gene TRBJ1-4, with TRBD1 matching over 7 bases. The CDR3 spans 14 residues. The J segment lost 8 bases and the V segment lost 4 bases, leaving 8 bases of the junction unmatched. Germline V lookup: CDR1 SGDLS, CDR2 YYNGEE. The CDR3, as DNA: TGTGCCAGCAGCACCAGCGACAGGGCGGAAAAACTGTTTTTT. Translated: CASSTSDRAEKLFF.

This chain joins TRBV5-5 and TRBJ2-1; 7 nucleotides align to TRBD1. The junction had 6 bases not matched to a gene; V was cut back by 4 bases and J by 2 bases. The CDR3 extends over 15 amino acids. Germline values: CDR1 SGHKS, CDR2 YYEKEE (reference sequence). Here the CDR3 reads CASSTDRVPYNEQFF. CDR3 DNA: TGTGCCAGCAGCACCGACAGGGTCCCCTACAATGAGCAGTTCTTC.

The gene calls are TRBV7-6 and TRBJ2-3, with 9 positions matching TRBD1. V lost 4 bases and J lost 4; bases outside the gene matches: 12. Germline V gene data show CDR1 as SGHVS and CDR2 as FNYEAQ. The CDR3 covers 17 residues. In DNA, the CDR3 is TGTGCCAGCAGCTCACTCGAATGGGACAGGGATTCAGATACGCAGTATTTT. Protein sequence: CASSSLEWDRDSDTQYF.

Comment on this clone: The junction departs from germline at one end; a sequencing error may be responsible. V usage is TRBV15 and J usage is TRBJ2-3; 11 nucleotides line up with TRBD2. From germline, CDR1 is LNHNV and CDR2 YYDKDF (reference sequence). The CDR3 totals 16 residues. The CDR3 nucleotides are TGTGCCACCAGCAGGGACGGGACTAGCGGCACACATACGCAGTATTTT. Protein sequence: CATSRDGTSGTHTQYF.

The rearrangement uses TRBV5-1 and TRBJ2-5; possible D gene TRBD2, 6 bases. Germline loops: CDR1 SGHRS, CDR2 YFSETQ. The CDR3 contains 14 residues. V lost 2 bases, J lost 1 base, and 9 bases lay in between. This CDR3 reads CASSFSSAQETQYF. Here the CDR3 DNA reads TGCGCCAGCAGCTTCTCTAGCGCCCAAGAGACCCAGTACTTC.

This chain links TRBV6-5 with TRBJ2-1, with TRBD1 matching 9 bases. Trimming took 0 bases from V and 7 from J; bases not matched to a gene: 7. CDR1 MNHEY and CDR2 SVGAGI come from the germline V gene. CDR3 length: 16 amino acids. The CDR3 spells CASSYSWTGEVNEQFF. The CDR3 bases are TGTGCCAGCAGTTACTCCTGGACAGGGGAAGTAAATGAGCAGTTCTTC.